These 15 T cell receptor beta chains came from one sample sequenced in a study of pediatric ulcerative colitis. Here immunoSEQ multiplex PCR was the method, and the copy in TCRdb shows in-frame clones only, minus some. This repertoire shows some 57,000 clones, about 89% found once; its top ten account for 1.5%. The sequenced material came from blood. These receptors were collected from a boy aged 10-17 years who was a control in a study of pediatric ulcerative colitis.

J is TRBJ1-2 and V is TRBV29-1; 7 positions agree with TRBD1. Germline CDR1 is SQVTM and CDR2 is ANQGSEA. The junction had 16 bases not matched to a gene; V was cut back by 7 bases and J by 2 bases. The CDR3 length is 16 residues. CDR3 coding DNA: TGCAGCGCTGATGTCCCGGGACAGCCTTTGAACTATGGCTACACCTTC. This encodes CSADVPGQPLNYGYTF.

The chain employs TRBV9 and TRBJ2-2, with TRBD1 matching 7 bases. Germline values: CDR1 SGDLS, CDR2 YYNGEE. This CDR3 region has 16 residues. V shed 0 bases, J shed 3 bases, and the junction held 5 bases outside the gene matches. CDR3 DNA: TGTGCCAGCAGCGTAGAGGGGGCGTGGGACACCGGGGAGCTGTTTTTT. This encodes CASSVEGAWDTGELFF. The variable domain in full, with the rest retrieved from reference TRBV9 and TRBJ2-2, is DSGVTQTPKHLITATGQRVTLRCSPRSGDLSVYWYQQSLDQGLQFLIQYYNGEERAKGNILERFSAQQFPDLHSELNLSSLELGDSALYFCASSVEGAWDTGELFFGEGSRLTVL.

The V and J genes are TRBV10-2 and TRBJ2-1, with D perhaps TRBD2 (6 bases). Per germline, CDR1 WSHSY and CDR2 SAAADI. The ends were cut back, 7 bases at V and 0 bases at J, with 19 bases in the middle. The CDR3 spans 17 residues. CDR3 sequence reads: CASTGDSLFSSYNEQFF. For the CDR3, the DNA is TGCGCCAGCACGGGGGACTCCCTCTTTAGCTCCTACAATGAGCAGTTCTTC.

The chain is built from TRBV7-2 and TRBJ2-3, with D possibly being TRBD2 (6 bases). V was shortened by 3 bases and J by 0 bases, with 16 bases between the two germline ends. Germline V CDR1 and CDR2: SGHTA, FQGNSA. CDR3 length: 17 residues. The CDR3 DNA follows: TGTGCCAGCAGCTTGCGGGGACCGGGACCCAGCACAGATACGCAGTATTTT. Translated: CASSLRGPGPSTDTQYF.

This chain connects TRBV6-1 to TRBJ2-3; D gene uncertain. Germline lookup yields CDR1 MNHNS and CDR2 SASEGT. The length of the CDR3 is 14 residues. V was trimmed by 2 bases and J by 2 bases, leaving 8 bases between them. The CDR3 sequence: CASSESWATDTQYF. CDR3 nucleotides: TGTGCCAGCAGTGAAAGCTGGGCCACAGATACGCAGTATTTT.

This chain joins TRBV27 and TRBJ2-7; maybe TRBD2 (5 bases). The V gene's germline CDR1 is MNHEY and CDR2 SMNVEV (reference sequence). Trimming shortened V by 6 bases and J by 0 bases, and 18 bases separated the two germline ends. CDR3 size: 16 residues. CDR3 DNA: TGTGCCAGCAGATCCCTTGGCAGCGGAAGCTCCTACGAGCAGTACTTC. As protein: CASRSLGSGSSYEQYF.

This clone was counted once. This chain connects TRBV6-5 to TRBJ2-5; TRBD1 is a possible D gene (5 bases). V gave up 7 bases and J gave up 7 bases, with 22 bases separating them. CDR3 size: 15 residues. Per the germline V gene, CDR1 is MNHEY and CDR2 is SVGAGI. CDR3 DNA sequence: TGTGCCAGCAAAAAGCCTAGTATGGGGCCGGGGACCCAGTACTTC. This gives the protein CASKKPSMGPGTQYF.

This clone was seen just once. The rearrangement joins TRBV14 to TRBJ2-4; D possibly corresponds to TRBD2 (5 bases). The CDR3 consists of 14 residues. Trimming removed 3 bases from V and 0 bases from J, with 6 bases in between. Looked up from germline, CDR1 is SGHDN and CDR2 is FVKESK. As DNA, the CDR3 is TGTGCCAGCAGCCAGGCGGGAGCCAAAAACATTCAGTACTTC. Amino acid sequence: CASSQAGAKNIQYF.

The chain employs TRBV9 and TRBJ1-1; weak D call: TRBD1 (5 bases). Germline V gene lookup returns CDR1 SGDLS and CDR2 YYNGEE. The CDR3 covers 12 residues. Between the trimmed V and J ends, which lost 0 bases and 11 bases, there was a span of 11 bases. The CDR3 DNA reads as TGTGCCAGCAGCGTAGATCAGGGAACGGCTTTCTTT. This gives the protein CASSVDQGTAFF.

This chain uses TRBV5-1 with TRBJ2-3; maybe TRBD2 (5 bases). Germline V lookup: CDR1 SGHRS, CDR2 YFSETQ. The CDR3 is 15 amino acids. Trimming took 9 bases from V and 0 from J, leaving 17 bases between them. DNA for the CDR3: TGCGCCACCTCGGTCGGGGAGCCTAGCACAGATACGCAGTATTTT. Translation: CATSVGEPSTDTQYF.

Here the CDR3 DNA reads TGTGCCAGTAGTTTAGGGACAGGGGTCACTGAAGCTTTCTTT. It is translated as CASSLGTGVTEAFF. This chain joins TRBV19 and TRBJ1-1; 10 positions agree with TRBD1. The CDR3 consists of 14 residues. V gave up 5 bases and J gave up 4 bases; unmatched junction bases: 4. Germline-derived CDR1 and CDR2 are LNHDA and SQIVND (reference sequence).

This clone was detected once. The chain employs TRBV7-3 and TRBJ2-3; 8 bases line up with TRBD2. V shed 5 bases, J shed 4 bases, and the junction held 11 bases outside the gene matches. Germline V lookup: CDR1 SGHTA, CDR2 FQGTGA. This CDR3 is 16 amino acids long. The CDR3 DNA follows: TGTGCCAGCAGCCCAACCCAGCGGGGGAGCGCAGATACGCAGTATTTT. Its translation: CASSPTQRGSADTQYF.

The chain employs TRBV9 and TRBJ2-1; weak D call: TRBD2 (5 bases). Germline CDR1 SGDLS, CDR2 YYNGEE. The CDR3 contains 14 residues. V was cut by 0 bases and J by 6 bases, with 10 bases left in between. The CDR3 sequence is CASSVGASPNEQFF. The CDR3 region has the DNA TGTGCCAGCAGCGTAGGGGCTAGCCCCAATGAGCAGTTCTTC.

This clone has more than one count but fewer than ten. The chain uses TRBV18 and TRBJ2-5; D not resolved. This CDR3 is built from 13 residues. The germline V gene has CDR1 KGHSH and CDR2 LQKENI. Trimming removed 1 base from V and 3 bases from J, with 6 bases in between. The CDR3 here is CASSPQGEETQYF. The DNA for the CDR3 is TGTGCCAGCTCACCACAGGGCGAAGAGACCCAGTACTTC.

The V and J genes are TRBV2 and TRBJ2-3; D remains unclear. The CDR3 has 15 residues. V lost 0 bases to trimming and J lost 0 bases, with 7 bases between them. CDR1 and CDR2 (germline): SNHLY, FYNNEI. Here the CDR3 reads CASSEAHRSTDTQYF. The CDR3 DNA is TGTGCCAGCAGTGAAGCTCACAGAAGCACAGATACGCAGTATTTT.